Given below is one T cell receptor (beta chain) in context. Its antigen is unknown. Base qualities are not recorded, but no much larger clone differs from it by a single base. The data originate from a study of shared clonotypes between healthy human individuals (dated by TCRdb to about 2020). Study-level background: A few men and a couple of women, aged 18 to 49 years, made up the cohort. Each donor's leukapheresis produced roughly between about 0.9 and 9.5 billion PBMCs. Different laboratories and diverse techniques were used to prepare libraries and sequence TCR repertoires, to increase sequencing depth and limit assay-specific biases. To estimate repertoire size and how much clonotype sharing occurs between individuals, the study deeply sequenced the blood TCR repertoires of five healthy adults. For each donor, CD4 naive and CD4 memory were each run on three plates, CD8 naive on two plates, and CD8 memory on one plate.

Points the paper makes about the study in general: Naive subsets generally had larger estimated clonotype richness than memory subsets. Because the study included only a small number of donors, the genetic and exposure-history diversity represented was limited. Across several donors, about 4.5% of naive CD4, approximately 3.6% of naive CD8, under 2.5% of memory CD4, and 0.3% to 0.45% of memory CD8 clonotypes were shared. Pairwise subsampling led to the expectation that sequencing depth would affect the degree of clonotype sharing among donors. Sampling was limited to blood, and TCR repertoires in tissue likely differ from TCR repertoires in blood. Rarefaction of sorted-subset datasets indicated incomplete sequencing despite the large sequencing depth. Compared with non-shared clonotypes, clonotypes shared by all four sorted-subset donors had higher generation probabilities.

Using the deep immunoSEQ assay, TCR CDR3 regions were amplified from genomic DNA by multiplex PCR. Genomic DNA extracted from each cell subset was distributed evenly over all wells of several immunoSEQ 96-well plates, and each plate served as one replicate. For sorted subsets, each replicate PCR was loaded with around 220 ng genomic DNA, equivalent to 30,000 or so T cell genomes. Purified libraries were measured with a Qubit 3.0 fluorometer, size-checked on a Bioanalyzer 2100, and measured again with the KAPA Library Quantification kit. A separate single-read 150-cycle Illumina NextSeq 550 flow cell was used to sequence each immunoSEQ 96-well plate. The study's processing was this. Because the immunoSEQ output held only junctional sequences and lacked quality scores, the filtering could not match the filtering applied to full-length reads. To assign V/J genes and CDR3, sequences were annotated using PyIR, a Python wrapper for IgBLAST v1.9, with IMGT germline references. Reads were filtered out if the reads had weak V/J assignments (E-value above 1e-6), no CDR3, stop codons, out-of-frame junctions, or ambiguous translated residues. V3J clonotypes were defined by identical inferred V gene, J gene, and CDR3 amino acid sequence. Percentage overlap between repertoires was calculated by dividing the number of shared unique clonotypes by the size of the smaller repertoire. Repertoire richness was assessed with RTK rarefaction, the Chao1 estimator, and Recon v2.1 estimates of unobserved clonotypes. Generation probabilities were computed with OLGA for all TCRbeta clonotypes obtained by the gDNA method from a few donors. This is the immuneACCESS table as TCRdb keeps it, with only in-frame sequences that have V and J called. A part of the clones is gone; compared with another copy, unresolved V genes explain less than half, and the rest is unexplained. V and J calls and clone size are given by that table; D and trimming were obtained from the DNA. The table for this sample lists millions of clones; approximately 94% of them were counted only once. The top ten clonotypes cover around 1.7% of the sample.

CD8 naive samples were CD45RO-negative cells positively selected for CCR7, giving a CD45RA+CCR7+ population that excluded TemRA cells. Healthy HIV-negative adults with no recently reported acute infections or vaccinations were included as donors. Every donor was a Caucasian adult residing in Nashville, Tennessee, USA. After blood collection by leukapheresis, PBMCs were isolated using Ficoll-Histopaque density gradient centrifugation and then cryopreserved in the vapor phase of liquid nitrogen. Analytical flow cytometry was used to check the purity and quantity of each magnetically sorted T cell population. Genomic DNA was isolated from each sorted fraction and quantified by UV absorbance on a Nanodrop 2000c. V sheds 3 bases and J sheds 2 bases, leaving 14 bases between their ends. As encoded in the germline V gene, CDR1 is MDHEN while CDR2 is SYDVKM. The cysteine opens and the phenylalanine closes a CDR3 of 15 amino acids. Just CDR3 DNA is preserved here, 45 bases in frame from base 1.

Sequenced: naive CD8+ T cells from PBMCs. The cell subset or site label of this sample denotes: CD45RA+CCR7+. The sequence links TRBV28 to TRBJ2-7; the D gene identity is not certain. The receptor comes from a man aged 18 to 29 in good health. Some clones in this sample may be carry-over from other donors' samples. The DNA reads as follows: TGTGCCAGCAGTTTTATGGCAAACCCACCCTACGAGCAGTACTTC. Its protein reads: CASSFMANPPYEQYF.